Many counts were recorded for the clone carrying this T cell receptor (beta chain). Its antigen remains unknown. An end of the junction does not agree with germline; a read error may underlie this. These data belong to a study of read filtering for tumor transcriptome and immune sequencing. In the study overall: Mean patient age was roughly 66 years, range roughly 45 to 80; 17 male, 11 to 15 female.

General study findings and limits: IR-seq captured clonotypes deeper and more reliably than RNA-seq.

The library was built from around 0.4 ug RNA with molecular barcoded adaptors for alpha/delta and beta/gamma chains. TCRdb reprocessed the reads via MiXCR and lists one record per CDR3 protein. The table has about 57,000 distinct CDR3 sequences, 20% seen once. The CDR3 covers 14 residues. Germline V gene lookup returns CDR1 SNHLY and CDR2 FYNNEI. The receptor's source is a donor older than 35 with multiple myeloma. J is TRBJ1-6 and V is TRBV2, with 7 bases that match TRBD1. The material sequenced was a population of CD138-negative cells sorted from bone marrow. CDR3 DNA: TGTGCCAGCAGAGAAGACAGGGTAGGGTCACCCCTCCACTTT. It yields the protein CASREDRVGSPLHF.